This TCR beta chain was recovered during a study of blood T cell repertoires in COVID-19. Measured with immunoSEQ multiplex PCR; TCRdb has only the in-frame clones, and not every one. The table has fewer than 250,000 clones, 82% seen once. The CDR3 sequence is 15 residues long. With 3 bases clipped from V and 4 bases from J, the junction kept 2 bases outside the gene matches. Germline CDR1 MDHEN, CDR2 SYDVKM. The chain joins TRBV28 to TRBJ2-1, with 11 nucleotides matching TRBD2. The TCR sequence derives from a woman aged 60-75 years with COVID-19, enrolled during active disease. Material for sequencing was peripheral blood. The CDR3 loop reads CASSLTSGIYNEQFF. CDR3 DNA sequence: TGTGCCAGCAGTTTGACTAGCGGGATATACAATGAGCAGTTCTTC. The whole variable domain, remainder taken from reference TRBV28 and TRBJ2-1, is DVKVTQSSRYLVKRTGEKVFLECVQDMDHENMFWYRQDPGLGLRLIYFSYDVKMKEKGDIPEGYSVSREKKERFSLILESASTNQTSMYLCASSLTSGIYNEQFFGPGTRLTVL.